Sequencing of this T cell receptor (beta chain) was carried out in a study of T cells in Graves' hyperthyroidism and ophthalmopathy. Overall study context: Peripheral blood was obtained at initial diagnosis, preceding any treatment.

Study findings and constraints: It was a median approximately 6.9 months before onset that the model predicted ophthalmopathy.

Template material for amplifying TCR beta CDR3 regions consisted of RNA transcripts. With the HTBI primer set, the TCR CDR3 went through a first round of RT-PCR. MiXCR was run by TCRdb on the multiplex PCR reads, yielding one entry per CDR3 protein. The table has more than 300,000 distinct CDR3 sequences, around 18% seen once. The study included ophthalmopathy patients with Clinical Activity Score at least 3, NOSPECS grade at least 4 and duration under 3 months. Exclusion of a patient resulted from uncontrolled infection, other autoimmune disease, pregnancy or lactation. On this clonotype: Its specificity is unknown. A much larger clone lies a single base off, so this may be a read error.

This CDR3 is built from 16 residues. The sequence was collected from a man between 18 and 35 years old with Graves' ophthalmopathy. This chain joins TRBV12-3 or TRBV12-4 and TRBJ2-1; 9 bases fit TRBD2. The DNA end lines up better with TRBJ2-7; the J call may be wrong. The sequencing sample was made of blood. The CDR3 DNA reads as TGTGCCAGCAGTTTAAGTAGCGGGGGAGCTAACAATGAGCAGTACTTC. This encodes CASSLSSGGANNEQYF.